The rows below give T cell receptor beta chains drawn from one sample of a study of blood T cells in healthy people across ages. One entry per CDR3 protein, called by TCRdb with MiXCR from the 5' RACE reads. Among fewer than 1,200,000 distinct CDR3 sequences listed, around 25% were seen once. The same sample was also used in a study of T cells of mothers and their children.

The specimen sequenced was blood. These receptors came from a girl aged 2-9 years in good health. Both conserved end residues are part of each CDR3. Each record gives: D gene, clone size, V gene, J gene, CDR3 DNA, CDR3 protein. The D gene is left open where the match is weak. Rows give clone size only sometimes, using once, few, many, or a class for an expanded clone.

>TRBD1|.|TRBV20-1|TRBJ2-7
TGCAGTGCTAGTTGGGGCGGACAGGGCAATGGGTACGAGCAGTACTTC
CSASWGGQGNGYEQYF
>.|few|TRBV28|TRBJ1-6
TGTGCCAGTCGAGCTTCCGCCGCCTCTAATTCACCCCTCCACTTT
CASRASAASNSPLHF
>.|few|TRBV4-2|TRBJ1-3
TGTGCCAGCAGCCAGGAAGTGTGGTCTGGAAACACCATATATTTT
CASSQEVWSGNTIYF
>.|once|TRBV4-2|TRBJ2-5
TGTGCCAGCAGCCAAGATCACAGCAGGGAAGGGGAGACCCAGTACTTC
CASSQDHSREGETQYF
>.|few|TRBV20-1|TRBJ2-4
TGCAGTGCCACCAACAGCTTAGCCAAAAACATTCAGTACTTC
CSATNSLAKNIQYF
>TRBD1|.|TRBV12-3/TRBV12-4|TRBJ2-1
TGTGCCAGCAAACCCGGACAGGTCTACAATGAGCAGTTCTTC
CASKPGQVYNEQFF
>TRBD2|.|TRBV6-2/TRBV6-3|TRBJ2-1
TGTGCCAGCAGTTACGGCCCTCTAGCGGGGGACGACAATGAGCAGTTCTTC
CASSYGPLAGDDNEQFF
>.|.|TRBV29-1|TRBJ2-5
TGCAGCGTTGAAGATTCCGGACTACCTATACAAGAGACCCAGTACTTC
CSVEDSGLPIQETQYF
>TRBD1|few|TRBV28|TRBJ2-1
TGTGCCAGCAGTTTTCTTTCCGGGACAGACTGGGGTGAGCAGTTCTTC
CASSFLSGTDWGEQFF
>TRBD1|few|TRBV15|TRBJ2-3
TGTGCCACCAGCAGAGAGACAGGGGAGACAGATACGCAGTATTTT
CATSRETGETDTQYF
>TRBD1|.|TRBV20-1|TRBJ2-7
TGCAGTGCCTACAAACCAGGGGGAAAGGGCGAGCAGTACTTC
CSAYKPGGKGEQYF
>.|few|TRBV3-1|TRBJ1-2
TGTGCCAGCAGCCAAGATTCAGACGCAACCTATGGCTACACCTTC
CASSQDSDATYGYTF
>.|few|TRBV6-4|TRBJ2-1
TGTGCCAGCAGTGAGGGGCGCGAGCAGTTCTTC
CASSEGREQFF
>.|few|TRBV3-1|TRBJ2-7
TGTGCCAGCAGCCAAGGCCGGACAGCCGAGCAGTACTTC
CASSQGRTAEQYF
>TRBD2|.|TRBV7-9|TRBJ2-1
TGTGCCAGCAGCGGGGGACTAGCCAACAATGAGCAGTTCTTC
CASSGGLANNEQFF
>.|.|TRBV29-1|TRBJ2-2
TGCAGCGCCGGACGTGAGAGACTTACGAACACCGGGGAGCTGTTTTTT
CSAGRERLTNTGELFF
>.|.|TRBV27|TRBJ1-1
TGTGCCAGCGGAACAGGGTTAGGCACTGAAGCTTTCTTT
CASGTGLGTEAFF
>.|few|TRBV20-1|TRBJ2-1
TGCAGTGCTAGAGATGGACTCACCATCCTGGATGAGCAGTTCTTC
CSARDGLTILDEQFF
>TRBD2|.|TRBV20-1|TRBJ2-7
TGCAGTGCTAGTCCGAGACTAGCGGGAGGCTACGAGCAGTACTTC
CSASPRLAGGYEQYF
>.|few|TRBV29-1|TRBJ1-4
TGCAGCGTGGCAGCCGGGAGCGCTAATGAAAAACTGTTTTTT
CSVAAGSANEKLFF
>.|few|TRBV29-1|TRBJ2-2
TGCAGCGTTGAAGATCCCCGAGCCGACACCGGGGAGCTGTTTTTT
CSVEDPRADTGELFF
>TRBD2|.|TRBV11-3|TRBJ2-5
TGTGCCAGCAGCCGGACTAGCGGGGGTCGGGGGGAGACCCAGTACTTC
CASSRTSGGRGETQYF
>.|few|TRBV15|TRBJ1-2
TGTGCCACCAGCAGAGGCCTATCCATGGCGGGCTACACCTTC
CATSRGLSMAGYTF
>.|.|TRBV20-1|TRBJ2-4
TGCAGTGCCACCTTACTAGCCAAAAACATTCAGTACTTC
CSATLLAKNIQYF
>TRBD2|.|TRBV12-5|TRBJ2-3
TGTGCTAGTGGTTTGGCTAGCGGATATCAGACAGATACGCAGTATTTT
CASGLASGYQTDTQYF
>.|.|TRBV6-5|TRBJ1-2
TGTGCCAGCAGTGACCCCTTAGGAGCCTATGGCTACACCTTC
CASSDPLGAYGYTF
>TRBD1|few|TRBV2|TRBJ2-7
TGTGCCAGCCTTCCCGGGACAGGCTTCTACGAGCAGTACTTC
CASLPGTGFYEQYF
>TRBD1|.|TRBV7-9|TRBJ2-7
TGTGCCAGCAGCTTAGAAACAGGGGGCTTGTACGAGCAGTACTTC
CASSLETGGLYEQYF
>.|.|TRBV7-9|TRBJ2-5
TGTGCCAGCAGCTCCGTCAGAGGATTGGGAGAGACCCAGTACTTC
CASSSVRGLGETQYF
>.|.|TRBV6-5|TRBJ2-5
TGTGCCAGTGGGTCCTATAACGGAGAGACCCAGTACTTC
CASGSYNGETQYF
>.|.|TRBV14|TRBJ1-1
TGTGCCAGCAGCCAAGAAGTGATGCTACGGGCAATGAACACTGAAGCTTTCTTT
CASSQEVMLRAMNTEAFF
>TRBD1|many|TRBV6-5|TRBJ2-7
TGTGCCAGCTCCTATTCGGGACAGGGGAACGAGCAGTACTTC
CASSYSGQGNEQYF
>.|.|TRBV5-6|TRBJ2-2
TGTGCCAGCAGCTTGAGCTTGTCGAACACCGGGGAGCTGTTTTTT
CASSLSLSNTGELFF
>TRBD1|.|TRBV5-1|TRBJ1-1
TGCGCCAGTGCAGGGGGCTGGTACACTGAAGCTTTCTTT
CASAGGWYTEAFF
>TRBD1|few|TRBV7-9|TRBJ1-4
TGTGCCAGCAGCTTAGAGAGAGGGGGCGCCAGGGAAAAACTGTTTTTT
CASSLERGGAREKLFF
>TRBD1|.|TRBV3-1|TRBJ2-3
TGTGCCAGCAGTCACAGGGGGACAGATACGCAGTATTTT
CASSHRGTDTQYF
>TRBD1|.|TRBV7-3|TRBJ2-3
TGTGCCAGCAGCTCGACAGGGGGCGCCTTGGATACGCAGTATTTT
CASSSTGGALDTQYF
>TRBD1|.|TRBV29-1|TRBJ2-7
TGCAGCGTGGCGGACAGGGCCTACAATTACGAGCAGTACTTC
CSVADRAYNYEQYF
>.|.|TRBV7-3|TRBJ2-1
TGTGCCAGCAGCCTCGCGGGACACGGTTCCGATGAGCAGTTCTTC
CASSLAGHGSDEQFF
>TRBD2|.|TRBV11-2|TRBJ2-3
TGTGCCAGCAGCTGGAGCGGGGGAACTAGCACAGATACGCAGTATTTT
CASSWSGGTSTDTQYF
>.|.|TRBV14|TRBJ2-1
TGTGCCAGCAGCCTTTCTACGTTCGGTGAGCAGTTCTTC
CASSLSTFGEQFF
>.|few|TRBV25-1|TRBJ2-5
TGTGCCAGCAGGGGGCACGAGACCCAGTACTTC
CASRGHETQYF
>TRBD1|few|TRBV28|TRBJ2-5
TGTGCCAGCAGGGTACAGGGGGCCGAGACCCAGTACTTC
CASRVQGAETQYF
>TRBD1|.|TRBV10-3|TRBJ1-2
TGTGCCATCAGTGGGGACCGGGACAGTCCAACCTACACCTTC
CAISGDRDSPTYTF
>.|.|TRBV29-1|TRBJ1-4
TGCAGCGTTGGGGACAACTTGGGGGAAAAACTGTTTTTT
CSVGDNLGEKLFF
>TRBD1|.|TRBV28|TRBJ1-4
TGTGCCAGCAGTTTAGGGGCAGGGGGGCCTGAAAAACTGTTTTTT
CASSLGAGGPEKLFF
>TRBD1|.|TRBV12-3/TRBV12-4|TRBJ2-2
TGTGCCAGCACAGACAGGGGGACCGGGGAGCTGTTTTTT
CASTDRGTGELFF
>TRBD1|many|TRBV27|TRBJ2-7
TGTGCCAGCAGTTTACCCGGGACAGGGATCTACGAGCAGTACTTC
CASSLPGTGIYEQYF
>.|.|TRBV7-6|TRBJ2-1
TGTGCCAGCAGCTCCGGGAAAAACGAAATCAATGAGCAGTTCTTC
CASSSGKNEINEQFF
>.|many|TRBV5-1|TRBJ2-5
TGCGCCAGCAGCTTGGCCAGGGGAGGAGAGACCCAGTACTTC
CASSLARGGETQYF
>TRBD1|few|TRBV15|TRBJ2-7
TGTGCCACCAGCAGTGAAAGACAGGGCTCCTACGAGCAGTACTTC
CATSSERQGSYEQYF
>TRBD2|.|TRBV4-3|TRBJ2-3
TGCGCCAGCAGCCAGGGACTAGTTGGCGATACGCAGTATTTT
CASSQGLVGDTQYF
>.|.|TRBV11-2|TRBJ2-5
TGTGCCAGCAGCGTTAGAATCCAAGAGACCCAGTACTTC
CASSVRIQETQYF
>TRBD2|.|TRBV7-2|TRBJ2-3
TGTGCCAGCGGAACCCTAGCGGGGGGTGCAGATACGCAGTATTTT
CASGTLAGGADTQYF
>.|.|TRBV9|TRBJ1-1
TGTGCCAGCAGCGTAGATCGGGAGAGGTCCACTGAAGCTTTCTTT
CASSVDRERSTEAFF
>.|.|TRBV5-1|TRBJ1-5
TGCGCCGGCAGCGACGCCGTACCGGTTAGCAATCAGCCCCAGCATTTT
CAGSDAVPVSNQPQHF
>TRBD1|few|TRBV25-1|TRBJ1-4
TGCGCCAGCACGGGACAGGGCGGCGAAAAACTGTTTTTT
CASTGQGGEKLFF
>.|.|TRBV19|TRBJ1-2
TGTGCCAGTAGTAATGCTAACTATGGCTACTCCTTC
CASSNANYGYSF
>.|.|TRBV19|TRBJ2-2
TGTGCCAGTAGCCTAGGGGGTATCGGGGAGCTGTTTTTT
CASSLGGIGELFF
>TRBD1|.|TRBV29-1|TRBJ1-2
TGCAGCGTTGTTGGGACAGATTATAACTATGGCTACACCTTC
CSVVGTDYNYGYTF